This entry concerns a single T cell receptor (beta chain). The data belong to a study of OX40 agonist ivuxolimab in advanced cancers. Germline V gives CDR1 SGDLS, CDR2 YYNGEE. Trimming at V came to 4 bases and at J to 7 bases, leaving 8 bases not matched to a gene. The CDR3 contains 14 residues. The repertoire was sequenced with immunoSEQ multiplex PCR; TCRdb's copy has only in-frame clones and lacks some. The data hold 75,000 to 90,000 clones, with around 83% observed a single time. The sequence came from an adult with an advanced solid tumor such as melanoma, head and neck, liver or kidney cancer. Sequencing was performed on CD4+ or CD8+ T cells sorted from blood, taken in a trial of the OX40 agonist ivuxolimab. The gene calls are TRBV9 and TRBJ2-5; 9 nucleotides line up with TRBD2. The CDR3 bases are TGTGCCAGCAGCTTGACTAGCGGAAGGGGGACCCAGTACTTC. Its protein is CASSLTSGRGTQYF.